This T cell receptor beta chain was captured by sequencing in a study of cytomegalovirus exposure and HLA in healthy donors. Across the whole study: Samples from HLA-typed donors yielded about 85 million unique TCRs in an early data release.

Vbeta (60) and Jbeta (13) primers were used in the PCR. The data were produced by immunoSEQ multiplex PCR, yet TCRdb's version contains in-frame clones alone and is incomplete. The sample holds some 90,000 clones, approximately 76% seen once. Notes on this clone: Its specificity is not known.

Between the trimmed V and J ends, which lost 1 base and 5 bases, there was a span of 17 bases. The CDR3 length is 16 residues. CDR1 is SGHVS and CDR2 is FNYEAQ in the germline V gene. General study findings and limits: When analyzed later, the rates of TCR association showed variation by HLA locus, with DRB1 the most and HLA-C the fewest.

The receptor's source is a man younger than 45 in good health and CMV-seropositive. This sequence joins TRBV7-6 and TRBJ1-1, with a tentative D call TRBD1 (5 bases). Sequenced material: PBMCs. CDR3 in DNA: TGTGCCAGCAGCTTAGTCCGCGCTTCCGGGGGGACTGAAGCTTTCTTT. Translation gives CASSLVRASGGTEAFF.